One and the same sample provided the 13 T cell receptor beta chains below, sequenced in a study of cytomegalovirus exposure and HLA in healthy donors. The PCR used 60 Vbeta and 13 Jbeta primers. Profiled with immunoSEQ multiplex PCR; TCRdb holds only in-frame clones, not every one. The sample records some 200,000 clones, 79% being singletons. Specimen: PBMCs. The receptors were sampled from a girl aged 10-17 years in good health and CMV-seropositive.

CDR3 in DNA: TGTGCCAGCAGCTTGTACGACAGGGAGTATAAACTGTTTTTT. It is translated as CASSLYDREYKLFF. V usage is TRBV5-6 and J usage is TRBJ1-4, with 7 bases lining up with TRBD1. J lost 11 bases, V lost 1 base, and 8 bases had no gene match. CDR3 length: 14 residues. The germline V gene has CDR1 SGHDT and CDR2 YYEEEE.

For this clone: Other DNA sequences in this sample translate to the same CDR3. V is TRBV7-2 and J is TRBJ1-1; 8 bases agree with TRBD1. Trimming removed 1 base from V and 5 bases from J; junction bases left unmatched: 3. Germline values: CDR1 SGHTA, CDR2 FQGNSA. The CDR3 has 14 amino acids. The DNA of the CDR3 is TGTGCCAGCAGCTTAGGACAGGGGACGACTGAAGCTTTCTTT. It codes for CASSLGQGTTEAFF.

The chain links TRBV19 to TRBJ2-7; 12 bases are shared with TRBD2. Per the germline V gene, CDR1 is LNHDA and CDR2 is SQIVND (reference sequence). Trimming at V came to 4 bases and at J to 0 bases, leaving 7 bases not matched to a gene. The CDR3 covers 17 residues. The CDR3 sequence: CASSTGLAGITSYEQYF. CDR3 nucleotides: TGTGCCAGTAGTACCGGACTAGCGGGGATCACCTCCTACGAGCAGTACTTC.

The V and J genes are TRBV28 and TRBJ1-5, with D tentatively TRBD1 (6 bases). This CDR3 contains 14 residues. Trimming shortened V by 6 bases and J by 7 bases, and 16 bases separated the two germline ends. Looked up from germline, CDR1 is MDHEN and CDR2 is SYDVKM. This chain's CDR3 is CASREGGGPQPQHF. The CDR3 DNA sequence: TGTGCCAGCAGAGAAGGGGGGGGCCCGCAGCCCCAGCATTTT.

The V gene is TRBV7-2, the J gene TRBJ2-2; the D gene is possibly TRBD2 (6 bases). Looked up from germline, CDR1 is SGHTA and CDR2 is FQGNSA. The CDR3 has 14 amino acids. Trimming removed 1 base from V and 7 bases from J, with 10 bases in between. CDR3 residues: CASSLELAGGELFF. Written as DNA, the CDR3 is TGTGCCAGCAGCTTAGAACTAGCCGGCGGGGAGCTGTTTTTT.

This clone was picked up one time. The DNA for the CDR3 is TGTGCCAGTAGTTCCCACATGTATAGCAATCAGCCCCAGCATTTT. This sequence encodes CASSSHMYSNQPQHF. The rearrangement uses TRBV19 and TRBJ1-5, with no clear D. Germline CDR1 LNHDA, CDR2 SQIVND (reference sequence). This CDR3 region has 15 residues. Trimming shortened V by 5 bases and J by 0 bases, and 11 bases separated the two germline ends.

The chain uses TRBV5-6 and TRBJ1-3; the match to TRBD1 covers 7 bases. This CDR3 spans 13 amino acids. The germline V gene encodes CDR1 SGHDT and CDR2 YYEEEE. CDR3 nucleotides: TGTGCAGCCAGGGGGAGGTCTGGAAACACCATATATTTT. It yields the protein CAARGRSGNTIYF.

As for this clone: Within the sample, other DNA sequences also encode this same CDR3. The rearrangement uses TRBV7-8 and TRBJ1-2; no clear D. CDR3 length: 15 residues. The germline gives CDR1 SGHVS, CDR2 FQNEAQ. V was shortened by 2 bases and J by 7 bases, with 17 bases between the two germline ends. Written as DNA, the CDR3 is TGTGCCAGCAGCTTAACGGGTGAGGGTGTCCTTGGCTACACCTTC. It translates to CASSLTGEGVLGYTF.

As DNA, the CDR3 is TGTGCCAGCAGCTTAGCGCACATACAGGGGAGTGGCTACACCTTC. It codes for CASSLAHIQGSGYTF. V gene TRBV7-9 combines with J gene TRBJ1-2; 7 bases map to TRBD1. The CDR3 totals 15 residues. V lost 0 bases, J lost 7 bases, and 8 bases stayed unmatched. Germline V gives CDR1 SEHNR, CDR2 FQNEAQ (reference sequence).

A few counts support this clone. The chain combines TRBV7-2 with TRBJ2-3, with 7 bases fitting TRBD2. The J segment lost 6 bases and the V segment lost 7 bases, leaving 19 bases of the junction unmatched. Germline loops: CDR1 SGHTA, CDR2 FQGNSA. The CDR3 contains 17 residues. This CDR3 is CASKRRSAGYLLDTQYF. CDR3 DNA sequence: TGTGCCAGCAAACGAAGGTCAGCGGGGTACCTACTGGATACGCAGTATTTT.

This chain connects TRBV30 to TRBJ2-5; 10 nucleotides agree with TRBD1. J gave up 4 bases and V 2 bases, and 7 bases lay outside the gene matches. This CDR3 has 15 amino acids. Germline V gene lookup returns CDR1 GTSNPN and CDR2 SVGIG (reference sequence). The CDR3 sequence: CAWSFGQGGRETQYF. The CDR3 DNA reads TGTGCCTGGAGTTTCGGACAGGGGGGGAGAGAGACCCAGTACTTC. The whole variable domain, remainder taken from reference TRBV30 and TRBJ2-5, is SQTIHQWPATLVQPVGSPLSLECTVEGTSNPNLYWYRQAAGRGLQLLFYSVGIGQISSEVPQNLSASRPQDRQFILSSKKLLLSDSGFYLCAWSFGQGGRETQYFGPGTRLLVL.

This clone appeared a few times. This chain joins TRBV6-4 and TRBJ2-1; D perhaps matches TRBD2 (6 bases). CDR3 length: 16 residues. V lost 6 bases, J lost 0 bases, and 15 bases lay in between. The V gene's germline CDR1 is MRHNA and CDR2 SNTAGT. CDR3 loop: CASSPGLLSSYNEQFF. The CDR3 DNA sequence: TGTGCCAGCAGCCCCGGACTACTGAGCTCCTACAATGAGCAGTTCTTC.

CDR3 nucleotide sequence: TGTGCCAGCAGTGTCCAGGGCAGAGAATCCTACGAGCAGTACTTC. It yields the protein CASSVQGRESYEQYF. This chain links TRBV2 with TRBJ2-7, with D maybe TRBD1 (5 bases). CDR1 is SNHLY and CDR2 is FYNNEI in the germline V gene. V was pared by 4 bases and J by 1 base, with 14 bases between. The CDR3 has 15 residues.